This T cell receptor beta chain was retrieved from a study of blood T cell repertoires in COVID-19. About the study: The United States, Italy and Spain were the sources of the acute and convalescent COVID-19 samples. Nucleic acid was either cDNA or gDNA, and it came from T cells, B-cell-depleted T cells, or PBMCs.

Germline CDR1 reads SGHTA; CDR2 reads FQGNSA. The CDR3 runs 16 residues. V was clipped by 0 bases and J by 3 bases; unmatched bases: 5. One Seattle source followed patients from active infection through their disease course. Sequencing was performed with immunoSEQ multiplex PCR; in TCRdb, only in-frame clones are kept and a portion is missing. The sample contains about 200,000 clones, just under 85% of which appear only once. This chain links TRBV7-2 with TRBJ2-3, with 8 bases fitting TRBD1. The receptor was isolated from a man aged 60 to 75 with COVID-19, enrolled during active disease. The sample consisted of peripheral blood. Written as DNA, the CDR3 is TGTGCCAGCAGCTTAGCGCCAGGACAGGGTACAGATACGCAGTATTTT. Protein sequence: CASSLAPGQGTDTQYF. The full variable domain, its missing parts supplied by reference TRBV7-2 and TRBJ2-3, is GAGVSQSPSNKVTEKGKDVELRCDPISGHTALYWYRQSLGQGLEFLIYFQGNSAPDKSGLPSDRFSAERTGGSVSTLTIQRTQQEDSAVYLCASSLAPGQGTDTQYFGPGTRLTVL.